Reported below is one T cell receptor beta chain. Its antigen is unknown. Per-base quality was not reported, and no clone a single base away is much larger than it. Receptor libraries were prepared by the immunoSEQ multiplex PCR assay. For the multiplex PCR, a mixture combining 60 forward primers for TCR Vbeta segments and 13 reverse primers for TCR Jbeta segments was used. Amplification of the CDR3 region of rearranged TCR beta genes was performed with a multiplex PCR assay on genomic DNA. On the Illumina HiSeq System, the amplified TCR beta libraries were sequenced as 87-base-pair reads. Turning to the authors' computational methods: In a later analysis, around 80 million unique TCR beta chains were counted across the 650 to 750 repertoires, and around 10 million of these chains were shared by at least two donors. Raw reads were error-corrected and collapsed into unique sequences by a nearest-neighbor algorithm in which closely related sequences were merged to remove PCR and sequencing errors. CDR3 sequences were aligned to IMGT reference sequences to assign V, D and J gene segments. Each retained sequence needed at least a six-nucleotide match to both a V gene segment and a J gene segment. Rearrangements were called productive when the CDR3 lacked stop codons and stayed in frame with V and J; all others were non-productive. Following IMGT convention, CDR3 was defined as the stretch from the second conserved V-encoded cysteine to the conserved J-encoded phenylalanine. The earlier analysis of some 580 of the donors excluded any sequence lacking an unambiguous match to a single V gene segment. In an earlier analysis of approximately 610 of the donors, V segments were called functional above 56.7% productive rearrangements and were called segregating when the between-donor standard deviation exceeded 5%. A statistical classification framework was built for diagnosing cytomegalovirus status from the catalog of TCR beta chain sequences. V and J gene assignment, in a later analysis, came from comparing TCR nucleotide sequences with IMGT/GENE-DB human TR gene sequences. In a later analysis, CDR3 sequences and most-parsimonious VDJ recombination scenarios were assigned using the TCRdist pipeline. In a later analysis, each TCR beta chain was defined by its CDR3 amino acid sequence together with its V-gene family, and reads without a unique V-gene family were excluded. As a way to deal with suspected cross-contamination and a sequencing artifact, a later analysis dropped hundreds of nucleotide sequences that were highly shared and had low generation probability. A later analysis calculated a clonal expansion index for each public chain from normalized within-repertoire ranks of inferred template counts. Generation probabilities in a later analysis came from a VDJ recombination model fitted to out-of-frame rearrangements, and those results were checked against IGoR. A later analysis scored TCR-TCR, TCR-HLA and TCR-CMV co-occurrence with hypergeometric tests, applying a repertoire-size bias correction to TCR pairs. A later analysis estimated false discovery rates by permuting HLA or CMV assignments 20 times. In a later analysis, co-occurring TCRs were grouped using DBSCAN, with TCRdist sequence similarity added in when clustering inside HLA-allele-positive subsets. For co-occurrence clustering, repertoires with fewer than 30,000 or more than 120,000 public chains were excluded, along with four to six repertoires with anomalous nucleotide sharing. Sourced from immuneACCESS, this table was stored by TCRdb with only in-frame sequences that have V and J called. A share of the clones is absent; for the studies checked, an unresolved V gene accounts for under half, and the remainder has no known explanation. V, J and clone size are taken as reported in that table, and D and trimming were inferred from the DNA itself. Counted in this sample were about 160,000 clones; roughly nine tenths of them appeared once. The ten top clones hold 0.85% of the sample.

The cohort consisted of more than 650 healthy bone marrow donors. All cohort members were sampled while nominally healthy, although unrecorded immune exposures were likely present. The donor tested CMV seronegative and was one of the 352 seronegative cohort members. Every donor gave a peripheral blood sample, and the peripheral blood mononuclear cells from that sample were used for TCR beta sequencing. The Qiagen DNeasy Blood Extraction Kit was used to extract genomic DNA from the blood cell samples. There are 14 amino acids in the CDR3, from cysteine to phenylalanine inclusive. Only the CDR3 DNA stays, 42 bases, in frame from base 1. Clipping removes 4 bases from V and 4 bases from J, with 6 as the unmatched junction base count. The germline V gene sets CDR1 to SGHRS and CDR2 to YFSETQ. This specimen comes from a study of cytomegalovirus exposure and HLA in healthy donors (dated by TCRdb to about 2017). About the study as a whole: According to an earlier analysis of several hundred of the donors, 200 million or so T cells yielded 90 million to 130 million unique TCR beta sequences and around 280 Gb of sequence data. Roughly 290 gigabases of sequencing data and 70 million to 100 million unique TCR sequences made up an early release that covered around 640 HLA-typed donors. The genetic ancestry cluster associated with self-reported Caucasian donors included 80% to 90% of the 398 genotyped donors. The study aimed to test whether signatures of past pathogen exposure could be identified by cataloging public T cell receptors. Using immunosequencing, the study profiled T cell repertoires from around 680 subjects and related those repertoires to cytomegalovirus serostatus. In addition to the first cohort of approximately 650 subjects, a separate validation cohort of 120 different subjects was used. To predict cytomegalovirus infection status, the study brought together high-throughput TCR immunosequencing, statistical association of individual TCRs with disease status, and machine learning. In a later analysis, previously published TCR beta repertoires from 600 to 850 donors were re-analyzed and high-resolution HLA genotyping was added so that TCR occurrence patterns could be studied. Rather than using new phenotypic data, the later analysis identified candidate immune exposures from TCR beta sequences and from how often those sequences occurred across donors. An earlier analysis of around 640 of the donors used high-throughput TCR beta sequencing to judge whether each TCR beta V gene segment behaved as functional or pseudogenic. Alongside the repertoire data, information on donor age, sex, ethnicity and CMV serostatus was compiled. In a later genetic analysis, genome-wide SNP genotypes for about 60% of the 666 donors were used, and that subset was treated as a discovery cohort. Every discovery cohort repertoire had been produced on one sequencing platform. HLA typing covered class I and class II loci at four-digit resolution. The number of typed donors differed by locus: about 620-630 for A, B, C, DRB1 and DQB1; approximately 530 for DQA1; approximately 600 for DPA1; and about 470 for DPB1. Roughly 5 DR-DQ haplotypes were handled as single units for association and clustering because linkage in the cohort was strong. On average, about 200,000 unique TCR beta nucleotide sequences were sequenced per donor among 300 to 500 genotyped donors of the cohort, with 15% to 20% of those sequences being non-productive.

What the research found in general, with its limitations: Most TCR sequences were observed very rarely across donors, whereas some public TCRs were present in many individuals. When HLA alleles, especially DR and DQ, strongly co-occurred, attributing TCR associations to individual alleles was difficult. Linkage disequilibrium might explain the correlated functional status among segregating V segments, but an unknown experimental factor could not be excluded. Only TCR beta chains were sequenced in this cohort, and the absence of alpha or paired-chain data limited detectable features. A further reported finding was that TCR beta sequences accurately predicted the HLA-A and HLA-B alleles for most subjects in the first cohort. Cytomegalovirus status was reported to be diagnosed by the classifier with high specificity and sensitivity in both the original and validation cohorts. Several of the top co-occurrence clusters appeared to be linked to parvovirus B19, influenza, CMV and Epstein-Barr virus, according to a later analysis. In a later analysis, some 18,000 TCR beta sequences were associated with specific HLA alleles at a false discovery rate of 0.05. In a later analysis, the rate of TCR association differed among HLA loci, with DRB1 alleles having the most associated TCRs and HLA-C alleles having the fewest. The study gave a list of some 150 TCR beta chains associated with cytomegalovirus. In a later analysis, HLA-associated TCR beta chains were found to be more clonally expanded and to have lower generation probabilities than equally common non-associated chains. Most CMV-associated TCR beta chains appeared to be HLA-restricted in a later analysis, and the HLA associations seemed to be driven largely by CMV exposure. Some IMGT-functional V segments, including TRBV6-2 and TRBV6-3, could not be distinguished by the 87-base-pair reads and were therefore excluded. In a later genetic analysis, a missense DCLRE1C variant was associated with V-gene and J-gene trimming of TCR beta chains, and the association was replicated in an independent cohort. According to a later genetic analysis, donors in an Asian-associated ancestry cluster had fewer N-insertions in productive TCRs than the approximately 650-donor mean. An earlier analysis of some 560 of the donors showed that most TCR beta V segments appeared in productive rearrangements either about 90% or about 30% of the time, which broadly matched IMGT annotations. The sequencing pipeline was judged likely to have produced a cluster of highly shared sequence variants as a technical artifact. The earlier analysis of almost 600 of the donors excluded 15 to 20 rarely observed V segments, including chromosome 9 orphons, because counts were too low. For the cohort, immune exposure information was limited to CMV serostatus. Because some donors lacked HLA typing at each locus, the association tests relied only on the typed subset. Three of the identified cytomegalovirus-associated TCR beta chains were confirmed in vitro to be specific for cytomegalovirus antigens. According to the authors, the approach could potentially be generalized to other disease states and immunological phenotypes. Presence/absence analyses assumed roughly uniform sequencing depth across donors, an assumption that may not hold.

The V gene is TRBV5-1 and the J gene is TRBJ2-3; the junction holds 7 bases that match TRBD1. The sequenced material came from PBMCs. The source of this sequence is a woman in her twenties or thirties in good health and CMV-seronegative. The CDR3 sequence is CASSNGDRADTQYF. The DNA sequence is given as TGCGCCAGCAGCAACGGAGACAGGGCAGATACGCAGTATTTT.